This record concerns one TCR beta chain sequence. Only a few counts were recorded for this clone. The target of this receptor is not known. It has no much larger one-base neighbor in the sample; base qualities were not kept. Between the V and J ends, shortened by 5 bases and 9 bases respectively, the junction contains 14 bases. Its CDR3 holds 12 amino acids, cysteine through phenylalanine. Just CDR3 DNA is preserved here, 36 bases in frame from base 1. CDR1 MNHNY and CDR2 SVGAGI are derived from the germline V gene (reference sequence). The High Capacity cDNA Reverse Transcription Kit was used to reverse transcribe all of the isolated RNA, meaning that expressed TCRB transcripts were what got sequenced. Deep immunoSEQ sequencing was applied to naive, central memory and regulatory T cell samples, giving an average of around 3.4 million total reads per sample. Sorted cells were lysed in RLT buffer, and RNA was extracted using DNase-treated RNeasy Micro or Mini kits according to cell number. Each cell subset was processed on its own to prevent cross-contamination, while patient and healthy donor samples were processed together. The immunoSEQ multiplex PCR was used to amplify TCRB sequences from cDNA, yielding 87-bp fragments that span the CDR3 region. Sequencing of the amplicons was performed on the Illumina HiSeq platform. The original methods were these. PCR bias was computationally corrected using synthetic template baselines, reads within Hamming distance 2 were collapsed, and singletons that could not be merged were discarded. By aligning reads against IMGT, V, D and J genes, CDR3 length, and insertions or deletions at six rearrangement sites were assigned. Within each subset, clonotype counts were normalized to sorted cell number, and only after that were true diversity and Gini coefficients computed with the tcR R package. The overlap coefficient, calculated on TCRB nucleotide sequences, was used to quantify repertoire sharing. Out-of-frame TCRB sequences from naive cells were analyzed as a proxy for the pre-selection repertoire. TCRdb provides this immuneACCESS table in a form limited to in-frame rearrangements. Some clones are lacking; in checked studies, under half of them reflect an unresolved V gene, and why the rest are absent is not known. D and trimming come from the DNA, and the V and J calls and clone size come from that table. In all, the sample holds about 650,000 clones, and roughly 12% of those were seen once. The ten largest clones add up to roughly 0.11% of the sample.

The sample comes from a study of beta chain features in type 1 diabetes (dated by TCRdb to the late 2010s). With regard to the full study: Mean age, gender distribution, total cell number and subset yield did not differ between patients and healthy donors. In the study, recently diagnosed type 1 diabetes patients and matched healthy donors were compared on the TCRB repertoires of their sorted circulating CD4+ T cell subsets. Naive and central memory subsets were obtained from all 28 donors, but regulatory and stem cell-like memory subsets were isolated from only 8 patients and 8 healthy donors. A total of over 90,000,000 sorted cells were examined across all samples, and a strong correlation was observed between cell number per subset and RNA yield. What the research found in general, with its limitations: Sequencing cDNA rather than genomic DNA could over-represent highly expressing activated cells, although activation and CD3 levels did not differ between groups. At VDJ recombination sites, patients with type 1 diabetes made fewer insertions and deleted more nucleotides, a pattern implying thymic rearrangement abnormalities. A moderate but significant shortening of TCRB CDR3 length was observed in type 1 diabetes patients in all four CD4+ subsets. Shorter templates might be favored by PCR, yet because patient and control samples were amplified and corrected together, any such skew would affect both groups equally. The naive, central memory and regulatory TCRB repertoires appeared to resemble one another more closely among patients than among healthy donors. Only small numbers of individuals were included in the HLA sub-analyses, which left unresolved whether HLA type had any influence on TCRB rearrangement.

A single peripheral blood draw of approximately 0.11 L on average was collected from each donor into heparinised tubes. A BD FACSAria II and a panel including CD45RO, CCR7, CD25, CD127, CD95 and CD27 were used to sort naive, central memory, regulatory and stem cell-like memory CD4+ T cells. A purity above 98% was achieved for all sorted populations. PBMCs were separated immediately by Lymphoprep density gradient centrifugation and were stained directly, without being cultured. So that batch effects would be minimized, each experiment stained and sorted samples in pairs, pairing one healthy donor with one patient.

This sequence uses TRBV6-6 and TRBJ2-7; the D gene assignment is ambiguous. The clonotype comes from a man aged 25-40 years with type 1 diabetes. The specimen was naive CD4+ T cells from blood. The meaning of the sample's cell subset or site label: true naive CD4+ T cells. The CDR3 region: CASSPGRRWQYF. The DNA sequence is TGTGCCAGCAGTCCCGGACGGAGATGGCAGTACTTC.